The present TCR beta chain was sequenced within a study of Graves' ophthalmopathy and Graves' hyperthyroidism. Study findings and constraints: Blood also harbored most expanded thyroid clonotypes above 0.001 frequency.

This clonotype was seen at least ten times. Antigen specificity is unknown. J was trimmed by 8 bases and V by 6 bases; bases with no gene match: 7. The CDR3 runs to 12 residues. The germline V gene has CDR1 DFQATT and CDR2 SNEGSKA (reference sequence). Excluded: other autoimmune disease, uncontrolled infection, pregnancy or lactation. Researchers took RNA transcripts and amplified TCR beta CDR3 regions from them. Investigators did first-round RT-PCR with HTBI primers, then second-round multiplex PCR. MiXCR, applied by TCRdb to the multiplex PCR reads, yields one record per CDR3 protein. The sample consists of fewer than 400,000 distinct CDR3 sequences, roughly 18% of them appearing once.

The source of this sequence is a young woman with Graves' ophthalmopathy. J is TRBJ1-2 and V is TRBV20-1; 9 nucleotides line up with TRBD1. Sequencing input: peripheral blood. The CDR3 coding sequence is TGCAGTGCAAGGACAGGGGTGGAAGGCTACACCTTC. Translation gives CSARTGVEGYTF.